This TCR beta chain was sequenced in a study of blood T cell repertoires in COVID-19 (dated by TCRdb to about 2020). A note on the overall study: Samples covering the acute and convalescent phases of COVID-19 were provided by collaborators in the United States, Italy and Spain. The material from the prospective study consisted of cDNA or gDNA derived from T cells, B-cell-depleted T cells, or PBMCs. The dataset comprised deeply sampled blood TCRbeta repertoires from subjects exposed to, actively infected with, or recovered from COVID-19. The repertoires were released in a freely available public database intended as a resource for research on the immune response to SARS-CoV-2. Samples came from the ongoing ImmuneRACE study (first 160 participants) plus 1,254 subjects from 6 global collaborators. Sample metadata almost always included a de-identified subject ID, COVID-19 status, age in years and sex. Where available, HLA class I and class II types were obtained from metadata supplied by the sample provider rather than from assay-based typing. Overall results and qualifications from the work: Clinical and demographic metadata were provided uncurated, with the amount varying by source and participant.

Whole blood was collected in K2EDTA tubes by collaborating institutions according to the institutions' own protocols. For TCRbeta analysis, collaborators shipped samples in one of three forms: frozen whole blood, isolated PBMCs, or DNA extracted from either of those sample types. CDR1 and CDR2 (MNHEY, SVGAGI) derive from the germline V gene. Trimming costs V 6 bases and J 2 bases, and their ends lie 16 bases apart. Inclusive of the bounding cysteine and phenylalanine, the CDR3 is 15 residues long. The CDR3 DNA has 45 bases and is translated from base 1. As to this clone: No antigen is known for it. No clone much larger than this one lies a single base away; base qualities are absent.

TCRbeta CDR3 regions were amplified from genomic DNA by means of the immunoSEQ Assay, a bias-controlled multiplex PCR. The study's own analysis went as follows. Within the assay, amplification of reference gene primers was used to estimate how many nucleated cells each sample contained. Sequence reads were collapsed and filtered to measure the absolute abundance of every unique TCRbeta CDR3 rearrangement. For each sample, productive Simpson clonality was calculated by taking the square root of Simpson's diversity index across productive rearrangements. TCRdb carries this immuneACCESS record with in-frame sequences only. Its versions omit some clonotypes, under half of them owing to an unresolved V gene in the studies checked, with the rest unexplained. Clonal size and the V and J genes are those of that table, whereas D and trimming came from the DNA. The sample has about 59,000 clones on record, roughly 90% of them singletons. Clones ranked in the top ten supply roughly 15% of the sample.

The chain is encoded by TRBV6-5 joined to TRBJ1-2; the D gene cannot be resolved reliably. Sequenced material: peripheral blood. The receptor was isolated from a man aged 80 or over with acute or convalescent COVID-19. The bases are TGTGCCAGCAGCGCTATTAGCAACTTAAACTATGGCTACACCTTC. This translates into CASSAISNLNYGYTF.